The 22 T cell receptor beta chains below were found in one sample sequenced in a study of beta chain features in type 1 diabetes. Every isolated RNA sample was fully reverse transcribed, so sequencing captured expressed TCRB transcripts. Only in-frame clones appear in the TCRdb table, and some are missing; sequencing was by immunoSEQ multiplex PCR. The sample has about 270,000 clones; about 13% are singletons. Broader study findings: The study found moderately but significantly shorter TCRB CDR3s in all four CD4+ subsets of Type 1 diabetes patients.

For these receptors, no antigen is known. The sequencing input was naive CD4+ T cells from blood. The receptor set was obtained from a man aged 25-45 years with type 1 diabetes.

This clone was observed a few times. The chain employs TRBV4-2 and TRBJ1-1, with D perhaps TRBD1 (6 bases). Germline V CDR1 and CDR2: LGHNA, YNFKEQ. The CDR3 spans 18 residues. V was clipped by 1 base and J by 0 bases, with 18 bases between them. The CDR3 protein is CASSQVLMTGSMNTEAFF. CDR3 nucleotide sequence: TGTGCCAGCAGCCAAGTCCTCATGACAGGATCCATGAACACTGAAGCTTTCTTT.

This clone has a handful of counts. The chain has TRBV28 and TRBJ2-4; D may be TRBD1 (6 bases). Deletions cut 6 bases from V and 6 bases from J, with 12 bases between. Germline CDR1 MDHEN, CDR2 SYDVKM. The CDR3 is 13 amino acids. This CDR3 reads CASSRLGANIQYF. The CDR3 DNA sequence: TGTGCCAGCAGCCGACTGGGGGCAAACATTCAGTACTTC.

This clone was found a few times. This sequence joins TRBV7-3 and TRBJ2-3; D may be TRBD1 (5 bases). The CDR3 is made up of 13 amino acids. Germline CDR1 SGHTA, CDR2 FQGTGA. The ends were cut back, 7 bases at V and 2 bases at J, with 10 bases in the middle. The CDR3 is CASTRGSTDTQYF. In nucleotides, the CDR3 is TGTGCCAGCACAAGGGGATCCACAGATACGCAGTATTTT.

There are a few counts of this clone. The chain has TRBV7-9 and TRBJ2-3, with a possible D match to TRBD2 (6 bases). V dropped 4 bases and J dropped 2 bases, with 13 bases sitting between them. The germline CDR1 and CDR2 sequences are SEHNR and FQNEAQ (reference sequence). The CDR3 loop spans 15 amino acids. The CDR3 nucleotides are TGTGCCAGCAGCTCATGGGCGGGGACCACAGATACGCAGTATTTT. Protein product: CASSSWAGTTDTQYF. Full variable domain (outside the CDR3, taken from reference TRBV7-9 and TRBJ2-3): DTGVSQNPRHKITKRGQNVTFRCDPISEHNRLYWYRQTLGQGPEFLTYFQNEAQLEKSRLLSDRFSAERPKGSFSTLEIQRTEQGDSAMYLCASSSWAGTTDTQYFGPGTRLTVL.

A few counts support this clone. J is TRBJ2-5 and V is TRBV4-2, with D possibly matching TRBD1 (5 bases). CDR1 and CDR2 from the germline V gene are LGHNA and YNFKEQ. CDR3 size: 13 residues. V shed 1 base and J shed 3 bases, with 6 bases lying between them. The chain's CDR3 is CASSQGREETQYF. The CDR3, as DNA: TGTGCCAGCAGCCAAGGCAGGGAAGAGACCCAGTACTTC.

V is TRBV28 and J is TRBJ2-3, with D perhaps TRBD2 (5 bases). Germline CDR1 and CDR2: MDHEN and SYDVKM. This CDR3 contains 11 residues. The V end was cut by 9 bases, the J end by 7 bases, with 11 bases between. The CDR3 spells CASSGMYTQYF. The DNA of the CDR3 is TGTGCCAGTTCCGGGATGTATACGCAGTATTTT.

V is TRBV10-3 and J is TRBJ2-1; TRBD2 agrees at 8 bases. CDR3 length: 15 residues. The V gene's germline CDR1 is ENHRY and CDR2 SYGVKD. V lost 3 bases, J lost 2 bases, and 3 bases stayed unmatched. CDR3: CAISDEGLAYNEQFF. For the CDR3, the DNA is TGTGCCATCAGTGACGAGGGACTAGCCTACAATGAGCAGTTCTTC.

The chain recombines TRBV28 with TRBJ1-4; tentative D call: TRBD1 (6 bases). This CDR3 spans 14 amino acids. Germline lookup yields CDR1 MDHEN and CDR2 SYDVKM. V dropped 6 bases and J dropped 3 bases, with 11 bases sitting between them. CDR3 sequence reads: CASSSGQSNEKLFF. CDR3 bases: TGTGCCAGCAGCTCTGGACAGTCTAATGAAAAACTGTTTTTT.

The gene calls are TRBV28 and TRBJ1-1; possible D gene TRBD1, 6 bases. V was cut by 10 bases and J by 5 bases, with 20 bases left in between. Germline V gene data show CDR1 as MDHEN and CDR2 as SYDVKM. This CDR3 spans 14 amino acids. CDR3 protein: CATHGGGQWTEAFF. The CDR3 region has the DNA TGTGCCACCCACGGCGGGGGCCAGTGGACTGAAGCTTTCTTT.

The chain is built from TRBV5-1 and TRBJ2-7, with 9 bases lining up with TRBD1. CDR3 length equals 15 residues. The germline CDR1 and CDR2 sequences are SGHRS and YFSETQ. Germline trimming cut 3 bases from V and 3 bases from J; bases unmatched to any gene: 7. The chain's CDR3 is CASSSGWDRDYEQYF. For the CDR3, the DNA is TGCGCCAGCAGCTCGGGCTGGGACAGGGACTACGAGCAGTACTTC.

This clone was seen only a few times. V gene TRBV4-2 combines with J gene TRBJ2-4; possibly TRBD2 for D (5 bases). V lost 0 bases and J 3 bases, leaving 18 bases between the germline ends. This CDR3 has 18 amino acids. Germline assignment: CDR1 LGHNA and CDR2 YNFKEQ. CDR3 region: CASSQDVAFSFGKNIQYF. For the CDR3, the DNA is TGTGCCAGCAGCCAAGACGTAGCGTTCTCCTTTGGCAAAAACATTCAGTACTTC.

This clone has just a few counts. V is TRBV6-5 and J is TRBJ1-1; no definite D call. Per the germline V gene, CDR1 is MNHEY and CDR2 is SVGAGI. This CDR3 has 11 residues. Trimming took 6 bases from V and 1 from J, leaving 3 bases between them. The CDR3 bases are TGTGCCAGCAGCGGGAACACTGAAGCTTTCTTT. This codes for CASSGNTEAFF.

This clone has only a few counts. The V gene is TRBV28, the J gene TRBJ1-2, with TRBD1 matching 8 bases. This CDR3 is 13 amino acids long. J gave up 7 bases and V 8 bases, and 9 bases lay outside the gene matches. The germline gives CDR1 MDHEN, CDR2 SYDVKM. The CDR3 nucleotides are TGTGCCAGCGGTGGACAGGGTATTCTTGGCTACACCTTC. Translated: CASGGQGILGYTF.

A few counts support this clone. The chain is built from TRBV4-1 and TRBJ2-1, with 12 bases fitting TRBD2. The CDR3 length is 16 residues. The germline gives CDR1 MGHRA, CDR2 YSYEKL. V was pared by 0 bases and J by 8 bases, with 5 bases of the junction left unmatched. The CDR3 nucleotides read TGCGCCAGCAGCCAAGATCCTAGCGGGAGGGCCCATGAGCAGTTCTTC. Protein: CASSQDPSGRAHEQFF.

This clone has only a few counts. The CDR3: CASSLSEGPGNTIYF. CDR3 DNA: TGTGCCAGCAGCTTATCGGAGGGTCCTGGAAACACCATATATTTT. The chain combines TRBV7-3 with TRBJ1-3; D is ambiguous. Trimming took off 2 bases at V and 2 bases at J, with 10 bases between the two ends. The CDR3 is made up of 15 amino acids. Germline V gene data show CDR1 as SGHTA and CDR2 as FQGTGA.

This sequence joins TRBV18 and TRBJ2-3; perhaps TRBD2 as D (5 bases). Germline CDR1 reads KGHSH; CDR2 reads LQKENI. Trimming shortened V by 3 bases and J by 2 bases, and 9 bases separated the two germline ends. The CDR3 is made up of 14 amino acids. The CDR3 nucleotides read TGTGCCAGCTCACCCCGGCTAGCCACAGATACGCAGTATTTT. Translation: CASSPRLATDTQYF.

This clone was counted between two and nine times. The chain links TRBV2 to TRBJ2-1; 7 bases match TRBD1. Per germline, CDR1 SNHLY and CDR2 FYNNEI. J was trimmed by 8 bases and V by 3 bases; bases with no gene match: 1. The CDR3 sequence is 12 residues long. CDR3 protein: CASSETGYEQFF. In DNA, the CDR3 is TGTGCCAGCAGTGAGACAGGGTATGAGCAGTTCTTC.

The CDR3 is CASSVLAGGNYEQYF. In DNA, the CDR3 is TGTGCCAGCAGCGTCCTAGCGGGAGGCAATTACGAGCAGTACTTC. The chain couples TRBV28 to TRBJ2-7, with TRBD2 identical over 11 bases. The length of the CDR3 is 15 residues. V dropped 6 bases and J dropped 4; count of bases not matched to a gene: 8. Germline CDR1 MDHEN, CDR2 SYDVKM.

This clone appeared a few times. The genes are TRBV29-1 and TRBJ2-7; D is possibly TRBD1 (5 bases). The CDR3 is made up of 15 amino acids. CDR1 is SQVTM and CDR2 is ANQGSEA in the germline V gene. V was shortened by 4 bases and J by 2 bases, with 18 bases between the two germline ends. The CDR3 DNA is TGCAGCGTTGTAGGTCTCCAGGGCCCAGCCTACGAGCAGTACTTC. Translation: CSVVGLQGPAYEQYF.

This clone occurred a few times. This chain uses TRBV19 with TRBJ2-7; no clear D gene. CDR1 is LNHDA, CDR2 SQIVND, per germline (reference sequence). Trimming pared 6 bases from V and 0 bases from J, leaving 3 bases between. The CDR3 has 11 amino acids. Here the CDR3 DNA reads TGTGCCAGTAGCGGCTCCTACGAGCAGTACTTC. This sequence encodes CASSGSYEQYF.

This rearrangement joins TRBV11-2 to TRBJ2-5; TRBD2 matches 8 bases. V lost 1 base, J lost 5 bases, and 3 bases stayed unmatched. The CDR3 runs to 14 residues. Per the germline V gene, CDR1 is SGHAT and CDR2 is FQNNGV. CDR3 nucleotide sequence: TGTGCCAGCAGCTTAGCGGGAGGGCCGGAGACCCAGTACTTC. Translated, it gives CASSLAGGPETQYF.

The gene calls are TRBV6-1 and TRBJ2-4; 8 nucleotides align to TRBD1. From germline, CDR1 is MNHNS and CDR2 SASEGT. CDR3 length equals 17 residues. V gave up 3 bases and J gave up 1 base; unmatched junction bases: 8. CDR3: CASSEGSRTGAKNIQYF. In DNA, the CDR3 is TGTGCCAGCAGTGAGGGTTCTAGGACAGGGGCCAAAAACATTCAGTACTTC.